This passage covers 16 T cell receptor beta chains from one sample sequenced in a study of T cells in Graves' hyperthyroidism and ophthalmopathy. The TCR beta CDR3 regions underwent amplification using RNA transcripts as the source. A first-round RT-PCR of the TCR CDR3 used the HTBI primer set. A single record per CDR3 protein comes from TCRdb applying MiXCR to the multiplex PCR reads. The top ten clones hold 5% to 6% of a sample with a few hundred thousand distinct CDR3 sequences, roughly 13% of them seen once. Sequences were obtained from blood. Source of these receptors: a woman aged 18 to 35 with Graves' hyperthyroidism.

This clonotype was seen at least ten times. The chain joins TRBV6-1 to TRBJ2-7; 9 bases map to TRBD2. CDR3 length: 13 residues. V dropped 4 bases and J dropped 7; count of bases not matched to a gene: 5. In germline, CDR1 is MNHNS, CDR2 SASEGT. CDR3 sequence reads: CASSGRLAVEQYF. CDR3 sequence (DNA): TGTGCCAGCAGTGGGAGACTAGCGGTTGAGCAGTACTTC.

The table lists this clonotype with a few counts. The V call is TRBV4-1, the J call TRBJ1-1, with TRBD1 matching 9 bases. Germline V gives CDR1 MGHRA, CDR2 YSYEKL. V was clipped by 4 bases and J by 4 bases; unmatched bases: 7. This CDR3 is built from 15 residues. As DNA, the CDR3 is TGCGCCAGCAGCCCGAATGACAGGGGGAGCACTGAAGCTTTCTTT. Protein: CASSPNDRGSTEAFF.

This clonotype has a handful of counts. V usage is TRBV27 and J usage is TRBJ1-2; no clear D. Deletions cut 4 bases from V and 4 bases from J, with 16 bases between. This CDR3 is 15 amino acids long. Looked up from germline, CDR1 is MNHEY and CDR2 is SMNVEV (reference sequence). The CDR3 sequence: CASSSDADLGYGYTF. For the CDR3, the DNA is TGTGCCAGCAGTTCGGACGCAGACCTTGGCTATGGCTACACCTTC.

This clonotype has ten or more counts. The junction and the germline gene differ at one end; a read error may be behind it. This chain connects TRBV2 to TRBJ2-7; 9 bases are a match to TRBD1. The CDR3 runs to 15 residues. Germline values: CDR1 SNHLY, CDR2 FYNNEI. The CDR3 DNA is TGTGCCAGCAGGGAAGAGGGACAGGGCTCCTACGAGCAGTACTTC. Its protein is CASREEGQGSYEQYF.

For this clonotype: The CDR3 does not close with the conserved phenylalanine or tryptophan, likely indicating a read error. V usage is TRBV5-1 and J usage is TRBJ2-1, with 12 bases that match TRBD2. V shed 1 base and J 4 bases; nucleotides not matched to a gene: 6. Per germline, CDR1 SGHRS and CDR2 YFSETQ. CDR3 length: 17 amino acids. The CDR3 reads CASSLFLAGGGYNEQFL. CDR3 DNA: TGCGCCAGCAGCTTGTTCCTAGCGGGAGGGGGTTACAATGAGCAGTTCCTC.

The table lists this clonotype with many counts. The DNA for the CDR3 is TGTGCCACCACCGTTGGGGTGAACACTGAAGCTTTCTTT. This gives the protein CATTVGVNTEAFF. The chain is built from TRBV18 and TRBJ1-1; D gene unclear. The length of the CDR3 is 13 residues. Germline CDR1 KGHSH, CDR2 LQKENI. Trimming removed 10 bases from V and 0 bases from J, with 12 bases in between.

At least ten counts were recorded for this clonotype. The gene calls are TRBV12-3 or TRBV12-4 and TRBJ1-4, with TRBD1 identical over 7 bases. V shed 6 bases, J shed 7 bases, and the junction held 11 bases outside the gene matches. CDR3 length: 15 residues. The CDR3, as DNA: TGTGCCAGCAGGGCCGACAGGGTAGAGGGTGAAAAACTGTTTTTT. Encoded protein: CASRADRVEGEKLFF.

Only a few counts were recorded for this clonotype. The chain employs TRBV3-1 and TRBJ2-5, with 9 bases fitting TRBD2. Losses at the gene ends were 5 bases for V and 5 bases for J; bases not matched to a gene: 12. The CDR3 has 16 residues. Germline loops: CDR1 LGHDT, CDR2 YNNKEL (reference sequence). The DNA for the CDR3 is TGTGCCAGCAGCGTCCGGGGTAGCGGGAGTTTGGAGACCCAGTACTTC. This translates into CASSVRGSGSLETQYF.

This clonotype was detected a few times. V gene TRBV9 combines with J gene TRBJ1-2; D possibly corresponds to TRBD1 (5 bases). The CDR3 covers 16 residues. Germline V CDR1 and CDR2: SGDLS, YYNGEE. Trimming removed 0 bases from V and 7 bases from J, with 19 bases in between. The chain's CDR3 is CASSVEITEGDAGYTF. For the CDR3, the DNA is TGTGCCAGCAGCGTAGAGATCACGGAAGGGGACGCTGGCTACACCTTC.

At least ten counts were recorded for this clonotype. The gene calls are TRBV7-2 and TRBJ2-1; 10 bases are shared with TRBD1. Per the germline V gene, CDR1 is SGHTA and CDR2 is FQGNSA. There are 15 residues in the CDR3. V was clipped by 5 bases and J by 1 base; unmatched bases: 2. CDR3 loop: CASSAGQGSYNEQFF. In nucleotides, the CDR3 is TGTGCCAGCAGCGCGGGACAGGGGTCCTACAATGAGCAGTTCTTC.

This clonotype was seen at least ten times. CDR3 coding DNA: TGTGCCAGCAGTTACTCGGGTAACTCCTACAATGAGCAGTTCTTC. It translates to CASSYSGNSYNEQFF. This chain uses TRBV6-2 or TRBV6-3 with TRBJ2-1; no reliable D call. The CDR3 has 15 residues. Trimming took 0 bases from V and 0 from J, leaving 6 bases between them. Germline V gene data show CDR1 as MNHEY and CDR2 as SVGEGT.

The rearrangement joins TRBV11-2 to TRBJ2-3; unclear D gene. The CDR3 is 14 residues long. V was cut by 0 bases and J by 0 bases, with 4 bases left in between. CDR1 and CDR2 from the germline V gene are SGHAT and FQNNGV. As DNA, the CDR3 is TGTGCCAGCAGCTTAGACGACAGCACAGATACGCAGTATTTT. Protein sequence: CASSLDDSTDTQYF. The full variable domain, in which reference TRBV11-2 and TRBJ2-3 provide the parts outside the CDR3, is EAGVAQSPRYKIIEKRQSVAFWCNPISGHATLYWYQQILGQGPKLLIQFQNNGVVDDSQLPKDRFSAERLKGVDSTLKIQPAKLEDSAVYLCASSLDDSTDTQYFGPGTRLTVL.

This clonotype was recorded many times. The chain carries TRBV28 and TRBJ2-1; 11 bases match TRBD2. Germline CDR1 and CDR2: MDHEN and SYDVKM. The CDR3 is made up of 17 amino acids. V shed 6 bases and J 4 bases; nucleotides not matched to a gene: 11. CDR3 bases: TGTGCCAGCAGCTTTCTACTAGCGGGAGCTCCGTACAATGAGCAGTTCTTC. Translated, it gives CASSFLLAGAPYNEQFF.

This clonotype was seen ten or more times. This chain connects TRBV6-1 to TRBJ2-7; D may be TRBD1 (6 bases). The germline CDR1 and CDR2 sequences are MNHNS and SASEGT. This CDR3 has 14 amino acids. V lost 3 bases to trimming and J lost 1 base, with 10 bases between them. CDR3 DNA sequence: TGTGCCAGCAGTGACTGGACAGCTTCCTACGAGCAGTACTTC. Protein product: CASSDWTASYEQYF.

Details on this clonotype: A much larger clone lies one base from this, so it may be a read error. The CDR3, as DNA: TGTGCCCGGAACCCGGGAGGCACTGAAGCTTTCTTT. Amino acids: CARNPGGTEAFF. The rearrangement joins TRBV30 to TRBJ1-1; no firm D call. CDR3 length equals 12 residues. V was shortened by 8 bases and J by 4 bases, with 14 bases between the two germline ends. Germline CDR1 GTSNPN, CDR2 SVGIG (reference sequence).

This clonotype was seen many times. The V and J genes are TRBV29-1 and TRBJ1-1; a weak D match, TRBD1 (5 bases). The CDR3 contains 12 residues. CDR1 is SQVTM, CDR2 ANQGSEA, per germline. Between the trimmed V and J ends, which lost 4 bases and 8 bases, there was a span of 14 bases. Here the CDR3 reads CSVVKSGSEAFF. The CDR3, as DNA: TGCAGCGTTGTAAAGTCAGGGTCGGAAGCTTTCTTT.